These 23 T cell receptor beta chains were all obtained from the same sample, sequenced in a study of T-cell reconstitution after alpha-beta-depleted transplantation in children (dated by TCRdb to about 2016). The receptor library was made with PCR. TCRdb lists the instrument as Illumina HiSeq 2500. Molecular barcoding was employed in the preparation of TCR libraries, with unique molecular identifiers being used to normalize TCRbeta repertoire quantification. TCRdb handled the public reads itself, with Q25 trimming in fastp and clone calling in MiXCR, and kept productive beta chains. Under each unique CDR3 protein, matching rows form one entry showing the most common genes and DNA. The sample table shows about 480,000 distinct CDR3 sequences, and under 15% are seen once. The top ten clones comprise about 5.6% of the sample. The source was PBMCs from the stem cell graft donor, collected from the stem cell graft. Receptors originate from a human donor who donated a stem cell graft to a child with combined immunodeficiency.

This clonotype was seen repeatedly, ten times or more. The rearrangement joins TRBV12-3 or TRBV12-4 to TRBJ2-3; 8 bases are shared with TRBD2. Losses at the gene ends were 5 bases for V and 2 bases for J; bases not matched to a gene: 9. CDR3 length: 16 residues. The CDR3, as DNA: TGTGCCAGCAGTAAACCGGGACTAGAGGTCACAGATACGCAGTATTTT. It yields the protein CASSKPGLEVTDTQYF.

The chain links TRBV6-2 or TRBV6-3 to TRBJ2-2, with a tentative D call TRBD1 (6 bases). The CDR3 spans 19 residues. Germline lookup yields CDR1 MNHEY and CDR2 SVGEGT. V dropped 5 bases and J dropped 4 bases, with 26 bases sitting between them. CDR3 coding DNA: TGTGCCAGCAGTCAATTGTTCCGGACAGATATGTATAGCACCGGGGAGCTGTTTTTT. Translated, it gives CASSQLFRTDMYSTGELFF.

This clonotype has ten or more counts. The V call is TRBV12-3 or TRBV12-4, the J call TRBJ1-5, with TRBD1 matching over 10 bases. The J segment lost 4 bases and the V segment lost 6 bases, leaving 3 bases of the junction unmatched. The CDR3 has 14 residues. This CDR3 is CASSWGQGNQPQHF. CDR3 nucleotides: TGTGCCAGCAGCTGGGGACAGGGGAATCAGCCCCAGCATTTT.

The chain recombines TRBV19 with TRBJ2-7, with D perhaps TRBD1 or TRBD2 (5 bases each). V was pared by 8 bases and J by 5 bases, with 19 bases between. The germline V gene encodes CDR1 LNHDA and CDR2 SQIVND (reference sequence). The CDR3 runs 14 residues. The CDR3: CASADGTATNEQYF. CDR3 DNA: TGTGCCAGTGCTGACGGGACGGCGACTAACGAGCAGTACTTC.

The chain combines TRBV7-9 with TRBJ2-5; D unresolved. Trimming left V 6 bases short and J 7 bases short, with 9 bases between. The CDR3 totals 11 residues. CDR1 and CDR2 from the germline V gene are SEHNR and FQNEAQ (reference sequence). In DNA form, the CDR3 reads TGTGCCAGCAGTTTTGATGGGACCCAGTACTTC. Its translation is CASSFDGTQYF.

This clonotype was counted at least ten times. The chain is built from TRBV7-2 and TRBJ1-1; 8 bases match TRBD1. The CDR3 totals 15 residues. J lost 0 bases, V lost 3 bases, and 3 bases had no gene match. Germline values: CDR1 SGHTA, CDR2 FQGNSA. The CDR3 nucleotides read TGTGCCAGCAGCTTCTCAGGGGGCATGAACACTGAAGCTTTCTTT. Amino acids: CASSFSGGMNTEAFF.

The rearrangement links TRBV6-1 to TRBJ2-6; 11 positions agree with TRBD1. From germline, CDR1 is MNHNS and CDR2 SASEGT. The CDR3 totals 16 residues. V was clipped by 5 bases and J by 4 bases; unmatched bases: 4. The CDR3 spells CASSRTGGEGANVLTF. The DNA of the CDR3 is TGTGCCAGCAGTCGGACAGGGGGCGAAGGGGCCAACGTCCTGACTTTC.

This clonotype was found many times. V is TRBV24-1 and J is TRBJ2-5; D tentatively reads TRBD1 or TRBD2 (7 bases each). Germline CDR1 reads KGHDR; CDR2 reads SFDVKD. The germline V and J ends were trimmed by 1 base and 4 bases, with 12 bases remaining between them. This CDR3 is 15 amino acids long. CDR3 DNA: TGTGCCACCAGTGATTTAAGCAGGGGGGGAGAGACCCAGTACTTC. The encoded protein is CATSDLSRGGETQYF.

This clonotype was seen a handful of times. The CDR3: CASSHVGQNTGELFF. CDR3 in DNA: TGCGCCAGCAGCCACGTGGGACAGAACACCGGGGAGCTGTTTTTT. The chain joins TRBV4-3 to TRBJ2-2, with a possible D match to TRBD1 (6 bases). The CDR3 contains 15 residues. CDR1 and CDR2 from the germline V gene are LGHNA and YSLEER. V was pared by 3 bases and J by 1 base, with 9 bases between.

The V gene is TRBV30, the J gene TRBJ2-2; D is undetermined. The germline CDR1 and CDR2 sequences are GTSNPN and SVGIG (reference sequence). V was cut by 3 bases and J by 0 bases, with 11 bases left in between. The CDR3 runs to 15 residues. The chain's CDR3 is CAWSIQGTNTGELFF. CDR3 coding DNA: TGTGCCTGGAGCATTCAAGGGACGAACACCGGGGAGCTGTTTTTT. Together with reference TRBV30 and TRBJ2-2, the CDR3 gives the full variable domain: SQTIHQWPATLVQPVGSPLSLECTVEGTSNPNLYWYRQAAGRGLQLLFYSVGIGQISSEVPQNLSASRPQDRQFILSSKKLLLSDSGFYLCAWSIQGTNTGELFFGEGSRLTVL.

CDR3 DNA: TGTGCCAGCAGCCCCAATTTGGTAGTGGAGACCCAGTACTTC. Translated: CASSPNLVVETQYF. This rearrangement joins TRBV7-9 to TRBJ2-5; D not resolved. Germline-derived CDR1 and CDR2 are SEHNR and FQNEAQ (reference sequence). Between the trimmed V and J ends, which lost 5 bases and 5 bases, there was a span of 15 bases. This CDR3 has 14 residues.

The chain combines TRBV3-1 with TRBJ2-5; 9 bases align to TRBD2. The CDR3 is 17 residues long. Per the germline V gene, CDR1 is LGHDT and CDR2 is YNNKEL (reference sequence). V lost 3 bases and J lost 4; bases outside the gene matches: 12. The CDR3: CASSQAGAGGPRETQYF. In nucleotides, the CDR3 is TGTGCCAGCAGCCAGGCCGGGGCGGGAGGGCCTAGAGAGACCCAGTACTTC.

This clonotype occurred a few times. V and J are TRBV10-3 and TRBJ1-2, with D perhaps TRBD1 (6 bases). Germline V gives CDR1 ENHRY, CDR2 SYGVKD. CDR3 length: 16 residues. Trimming pared 0 bases from V and 4 bases from J, leaving 15 bases between. DNA for the CDR3: TGTGCCATCAGTGAGTCTTCTACGGGACATCCCTATGGCTACACCTTC. Translating it yields CAISESSTGHPYGYTF.

In its sample, this clonotype was seen a few times. The rearrangement uses TRBV25-1 and TRBJ2-7; D ambiguous. The germline V and J ends were trimmed by 1 base and 4 bases, with 8 bases remaining between them. The V gene's germline CDR1 is MGHDK and CDR2 SYGVNS. The length of the CDR3 is 13 residues. The CDR3 nucleotides read TGTGCCAGCAGTGAATTTACTGGTTACGAGCAGTACTTC. This gives the protein CASSEFTGYEQYF.

The chain uses TRBV7-3 and TRBJ2-3; D may be TRBD2 (7 bases). Trimming cost V 5 bases and J 3 bases, with 12 bases left between them. Germline CDR1 SGHTA, CDR2 FQGTGA. The CDR3 loop spans 14 amino acids. The CDR3 region is CASSPGGRTDTQYF. CDR3 DNA: TGTGCCAGCAGCCCCGGGGGGCGTACAGATACGCAGTATTTT.

This clonotype was observed many times. The rearrangement links TRBV5-1 to TRBJ2-1; the match to TRBD1 covers 7 bases. The CDR3 has 15 amino acids. Trimming took 4 bases from V and 5 from J; bases not matched to a gene: 9. CDR1 SGHRS and CDR2 YFSETQ come from the germline V gene. The CDR3 sequence: CASSQHPTGDNEQFF. The DNA for the CDR3 is TGCGCCAGCAGCCAACACCCCACAGGGGACAATGAGCAGTTCTTC.

This chain connects TRBV5-1 to TRBJ2-1; D is perhaps TRBD2 (6 bases). The CDR3 has 15 residues. Trimming took off 6 bases at V and 0 bases at J, with 13 bases between the two ends. Germline V CDR1 and CDR2: SGHRS, YFSETQ. CDR3 DNA sequence: TGCGCCAGCACAAGGAGGGACCTCTCCTACAATGAGCAGTTCTTC. It specifies CASTRRDLSYNEQFF.

This clonotype was recorded a few times. The chain links TRBV12-3 or TRBV12-4 to TRBJ1-2, with D unclear. Trimming removed 6 bases at V and 5 bases at J, with 10 bases between. The CDR3 has 12 residues. The CDR3 nucleotides are TGTGCCAGCAGGCCCGGGGAGTATGGCTACACCTTC. It is translated as CASRPGEYGYTF.

Concerning this clonotype: The conserved closing phenylalanine or tryptophan is absent in this CDR3, likely reflecting a read error. This chain uses TRBV4-1 with TRBJ2-7, with D possibly matching TRBD2 (5 bases). V lost 3 bases and J 3 bases, leaving 9 bases between the germline ends. Germline loops: CDR1 MGHRA, CDR2 YSYEKL. The CDR3 runs to 13 residues. The CDR3 DNA follows: TGCGCCAGCAGCCACGGAGGCAACTACGAGCAGTACCTC. It encodes CASSHGGNYEQYL.

This clonotype was counted a few times. The rearrangement links TRBV6-2 or TRBV6-3 to TRBJ1-2; no definite D call. The germline V and J ends were trimmed by 6 bases and 5 bases, with 10 bases remaining between them. CDR3 size: 12 residues. From germline, CDR1 is MNHEY and CDR2 SVGEGT. CDR3 protein: CASSQNFYGYTF. The DNA for the CDR3 is TGTGCCAGCAGCCAAAACTTTTATGGCTACACCTTC.

This clonotype was seen only a few times. The V call is TRBV20-1, the J call TRBJ2-3; weak D call: TRBD2 (5 bases). The V and J ends lost 8 bases and 1 base respectively, with 13 bases between them. The CDR3 is 13 amino acids. Germline V CDR1 and CDR2: DFQATT, SNEGSKA (reference sequence). The CDR3 DNA follows: TGCAGTCCACAGTTTAGCGGCACAGATACGCAGTATTTT. Translation gives CSPQFSGTDTQYF.

This sequence joins TRBV5-6 and TRBJ2-5, with D perhaps given as TRBD1 or TRBD2 (6 bases each). Germline V gene data show CDR1 as SGHDT and CDR2 as YYEEEE. This CDR3 spans 14 amino acids. V was cut by 4 bases and J by 4 bases, with 14 bases left in between. The CDR3 DNA reads TGTGCCAGCAGCCGTGTGGGGGGCGTAGAGACCCAGTACTTC. Amino acid sequence: CASSRVGGVETQYF.

The chain couples TRBV6-5 to TRBJ2-3; D possibly corresponds to TRBD2 (6 bases). Germline assignment: CDR1 MNHEY and CDR2 SVGAGI. Trimming left V 0 bases short and J 6 bases short, with 25 bases between. CDR3 length equals 19 residues. In DNA, the CDR3 is TGTGCCAGCAGTTACTCAAGAACGGGGCCCCAACGCGGGGTCGATACGCAGTATTTT. It codes for CASSYSRTGPQRGVDTQYF.